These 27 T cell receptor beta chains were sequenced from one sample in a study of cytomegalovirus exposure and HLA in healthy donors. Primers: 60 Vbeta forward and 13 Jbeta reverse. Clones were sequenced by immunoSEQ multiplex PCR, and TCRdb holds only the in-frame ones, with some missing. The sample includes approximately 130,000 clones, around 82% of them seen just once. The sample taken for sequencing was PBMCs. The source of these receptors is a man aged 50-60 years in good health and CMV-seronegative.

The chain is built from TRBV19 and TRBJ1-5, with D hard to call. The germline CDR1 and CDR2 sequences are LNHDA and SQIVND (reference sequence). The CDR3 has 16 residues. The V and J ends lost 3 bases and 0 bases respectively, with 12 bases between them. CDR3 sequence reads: CASSILWPSSNQPQHF. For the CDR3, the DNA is TGTGCCAGTAGTATCCTCTGGCCGTCTAGCAATCAGCCCCAGCATTTT.

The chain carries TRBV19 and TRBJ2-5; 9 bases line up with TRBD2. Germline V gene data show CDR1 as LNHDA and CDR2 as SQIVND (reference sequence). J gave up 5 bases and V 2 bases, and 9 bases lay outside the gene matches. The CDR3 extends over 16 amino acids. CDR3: CASSIWREGAEETQYF. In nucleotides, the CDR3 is TGTGCCAGTAGTATATGGCGGGAGGGCGCCGAGGAGACCCAGTACTTC. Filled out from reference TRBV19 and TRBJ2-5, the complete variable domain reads DGGITQSPKYLFRKEGQNVTLSCEQNLNHDAMYWYRQDPGQGLRLIYYSQIVNDFQKGDIAEGYSVSREKKESFPLTVTSAQKNPTAFYLCASSIWREGAEETQYFGPGTRLLVL.

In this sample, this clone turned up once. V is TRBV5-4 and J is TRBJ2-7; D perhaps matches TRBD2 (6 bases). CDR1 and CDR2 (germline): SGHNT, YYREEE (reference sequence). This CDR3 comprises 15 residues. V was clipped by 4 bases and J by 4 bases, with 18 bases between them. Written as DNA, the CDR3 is TGTGCCAGCAGCGCAGGAACGGAGGGGAGGTACGAGCAGTACTTC. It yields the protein CASSAGTEGRYEQYF.

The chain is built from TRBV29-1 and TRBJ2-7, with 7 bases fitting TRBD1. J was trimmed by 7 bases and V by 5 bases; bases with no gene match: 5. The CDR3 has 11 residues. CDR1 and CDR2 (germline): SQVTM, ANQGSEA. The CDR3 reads CSVRGTVEQYF. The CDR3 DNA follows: TGCAGCGTTCGAGGGACAGTTGAGCAGTACTTC.

The chain's CDR3 is CASSLTYGTGGYGYTF. The DNA of the CDR3 is TGTGCCAGCAGCTTAACCTACGGGACAGGGGGCTATGGCTACACCTTC. V and J are TRBV7-9 and TRBJ1-2, with TRBD1 identical over 11 bases. CDR3 size: 16 residues. The germline V gene encodes CDR1 SEHNR and CDR2 FQNEAQ (reference sequence). The V segment lost 2 bases and the J segment 4 bases; nucleotides outside the gene matches: 6.

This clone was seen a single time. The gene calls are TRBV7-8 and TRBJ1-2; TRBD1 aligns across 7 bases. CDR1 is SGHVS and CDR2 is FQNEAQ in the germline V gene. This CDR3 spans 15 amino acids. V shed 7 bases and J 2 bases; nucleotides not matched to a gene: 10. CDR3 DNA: TGTGCCAGCACTCTGGGACAGCCGGCGAACTATGGCTACACCTTC. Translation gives CASTLGQPANYGYTF.

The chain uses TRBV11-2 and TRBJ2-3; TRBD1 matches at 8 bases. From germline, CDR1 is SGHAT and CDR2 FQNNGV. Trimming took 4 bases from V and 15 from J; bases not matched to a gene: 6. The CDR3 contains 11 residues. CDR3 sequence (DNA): TGTGCCAGCAGCTCGGGACAGGCCCCCTATTTT. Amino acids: CASSSGQAPYF.

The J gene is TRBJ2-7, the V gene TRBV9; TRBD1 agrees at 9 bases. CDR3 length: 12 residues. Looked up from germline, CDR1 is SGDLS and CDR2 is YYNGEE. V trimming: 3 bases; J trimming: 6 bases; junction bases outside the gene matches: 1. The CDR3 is CASSGTGVEQYF. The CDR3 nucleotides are TGTGCCAGCAGCGGGACAGGGGTCGAGCAGTACTTC.

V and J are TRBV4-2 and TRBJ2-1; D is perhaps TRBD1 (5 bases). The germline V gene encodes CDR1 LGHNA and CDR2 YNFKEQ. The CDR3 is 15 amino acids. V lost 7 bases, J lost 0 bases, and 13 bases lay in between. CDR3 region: CASTETDGSYNEQFF. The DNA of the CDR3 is TGTGCCAGCACCGAGACAGATGGCTCCTACAATGAGCAGTTCTTC.

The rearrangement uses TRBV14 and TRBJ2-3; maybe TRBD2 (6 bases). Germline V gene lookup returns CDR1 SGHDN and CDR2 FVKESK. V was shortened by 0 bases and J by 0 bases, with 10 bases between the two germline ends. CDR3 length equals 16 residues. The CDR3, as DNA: TGTGCCAGCAGCCAAGATTCGGGAGTAAGCACAGATACGCAGTATTTT. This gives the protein CASSQDSGVSTDTQYF.

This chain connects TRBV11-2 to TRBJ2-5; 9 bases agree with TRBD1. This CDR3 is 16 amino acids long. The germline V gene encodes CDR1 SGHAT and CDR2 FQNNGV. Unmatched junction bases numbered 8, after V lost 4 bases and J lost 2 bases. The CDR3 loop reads CASSSRQGVGQETQYF. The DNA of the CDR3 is TGTGCCAGCAGCTCCCGACAGGGGGTCGGGCAAGAGACCCAGTACTTC.

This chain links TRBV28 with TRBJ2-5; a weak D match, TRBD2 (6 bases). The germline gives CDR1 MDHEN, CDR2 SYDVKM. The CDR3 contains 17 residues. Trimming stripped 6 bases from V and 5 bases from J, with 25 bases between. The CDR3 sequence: CASRRGLTVGRGETQYF. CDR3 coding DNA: TGTGCCAGCAGGCGGGGCCTGACAGTCGGAAGGGGCGAGACCCAGTACTTC.

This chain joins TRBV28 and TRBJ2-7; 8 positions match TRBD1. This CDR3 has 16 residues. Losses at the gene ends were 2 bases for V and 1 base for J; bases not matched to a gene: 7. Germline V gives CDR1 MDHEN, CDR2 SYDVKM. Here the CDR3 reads CASSLNRGVLSYEQYF. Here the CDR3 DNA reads TGTGCCAGCAGTTTAAACAGGGGGGTTCTATCCTACGAGCAGTACTTC.

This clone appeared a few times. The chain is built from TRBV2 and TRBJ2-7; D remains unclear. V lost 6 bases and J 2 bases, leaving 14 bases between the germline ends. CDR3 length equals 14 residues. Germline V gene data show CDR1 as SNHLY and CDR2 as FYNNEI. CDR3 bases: TGTGCCAGCAGAGAGAGCAGGAATACCTACGAGCAGTACTTC. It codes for CASRESRNTYEQYF.

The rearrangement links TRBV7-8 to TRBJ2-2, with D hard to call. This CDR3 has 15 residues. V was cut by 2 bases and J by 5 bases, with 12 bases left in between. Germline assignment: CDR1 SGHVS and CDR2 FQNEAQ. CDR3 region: CASSLLSTRTGELFF. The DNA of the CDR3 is TGTGCCAGCAGCTTACTTTCCACGCGGACCGGGGAGCTGTTTTTT.

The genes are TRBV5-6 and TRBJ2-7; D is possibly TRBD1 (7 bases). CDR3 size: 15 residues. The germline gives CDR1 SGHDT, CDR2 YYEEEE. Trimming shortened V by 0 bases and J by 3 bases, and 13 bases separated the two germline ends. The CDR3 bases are TGTGCCAGCAGCTTGGCGGCAGGGGGGAACTACGAGCAGTACTTC. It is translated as CASSLAAGGNYEQYF.

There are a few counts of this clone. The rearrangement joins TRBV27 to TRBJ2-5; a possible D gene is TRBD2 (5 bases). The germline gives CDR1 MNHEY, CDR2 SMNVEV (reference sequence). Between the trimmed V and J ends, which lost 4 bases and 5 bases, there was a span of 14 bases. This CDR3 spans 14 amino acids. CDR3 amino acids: CASSSPTNGETQYF. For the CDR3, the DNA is TGTGCCAGCAGTTCCCCGACTAATGGGGAGACCCAGTACTTC.

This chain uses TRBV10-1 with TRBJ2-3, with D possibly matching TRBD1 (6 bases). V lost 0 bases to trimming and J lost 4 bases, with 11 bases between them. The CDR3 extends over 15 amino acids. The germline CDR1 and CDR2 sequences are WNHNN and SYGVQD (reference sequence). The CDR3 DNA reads TGCGCCAGCAGTGAGTCCCTGGGGGCAGCAGATACGCAGTATTTT. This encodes CASSESLGAADTQYF.

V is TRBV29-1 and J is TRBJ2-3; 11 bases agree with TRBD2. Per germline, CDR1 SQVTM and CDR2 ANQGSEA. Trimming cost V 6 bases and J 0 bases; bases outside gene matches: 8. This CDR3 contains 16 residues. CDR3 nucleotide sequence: TGCAGCGTGAGAGTGGGACTAGCGGATAGCACAGATACGCAGTATTTT. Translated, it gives CSVRVGLADSTDTQYF.

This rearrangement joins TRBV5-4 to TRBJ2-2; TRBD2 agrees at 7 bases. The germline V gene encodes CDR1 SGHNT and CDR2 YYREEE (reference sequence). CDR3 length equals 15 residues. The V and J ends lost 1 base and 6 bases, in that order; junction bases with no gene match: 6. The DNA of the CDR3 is TGTGCCAGCAGCTTGTATGGACTAGTGGCCGGGGAGCTGTTTTTT. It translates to CASSLYGLVAGELFF.

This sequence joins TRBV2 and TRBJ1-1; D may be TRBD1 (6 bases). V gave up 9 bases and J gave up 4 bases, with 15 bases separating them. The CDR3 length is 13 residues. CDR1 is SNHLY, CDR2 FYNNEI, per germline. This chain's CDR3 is CARAGARGTEAFF. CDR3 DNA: TGTGCCAGGGCAGGGGCAAGGGGCACTGAAGCTTTCTTT.

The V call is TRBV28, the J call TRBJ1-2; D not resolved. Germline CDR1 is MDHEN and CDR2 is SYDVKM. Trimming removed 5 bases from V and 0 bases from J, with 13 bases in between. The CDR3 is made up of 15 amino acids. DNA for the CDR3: TGTGCCAGCAGTAGTCTTGGGCCAGCTAACTATGGCTACACCTTC. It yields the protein CASSSLGPANYGYTF.

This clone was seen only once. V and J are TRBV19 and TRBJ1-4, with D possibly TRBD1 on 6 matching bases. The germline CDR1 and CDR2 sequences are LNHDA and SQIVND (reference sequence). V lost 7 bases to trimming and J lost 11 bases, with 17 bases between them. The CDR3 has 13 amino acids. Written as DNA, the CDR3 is TGTGCCAGTACCTTCTCGAGGGGGACGAAACTGTTTTTT. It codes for CASTFSRGTKLFF.

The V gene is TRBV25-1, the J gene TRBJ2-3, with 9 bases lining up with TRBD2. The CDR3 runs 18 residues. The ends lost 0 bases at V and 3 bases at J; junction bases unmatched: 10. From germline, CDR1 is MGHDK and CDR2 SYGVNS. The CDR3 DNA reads TGTGCCAGCAGTGAATACCTACTAGCGCGGGAGGGAACAGATACGCAGTATTTT. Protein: CASSEYLLAREGTDTQYF.

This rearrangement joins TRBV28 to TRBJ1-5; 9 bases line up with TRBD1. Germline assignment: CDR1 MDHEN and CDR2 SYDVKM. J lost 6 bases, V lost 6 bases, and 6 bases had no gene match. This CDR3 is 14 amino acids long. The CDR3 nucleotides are TGTGCCAGCAGCTCCGGGACAGGGCTTCAGCCCCAGCATTTT. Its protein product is CASSSGTGLQPQHF. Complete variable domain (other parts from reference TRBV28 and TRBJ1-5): DVKVTQSSRYLVKRTGEKVFLECVQDMDHENMFWYRQDPGLGLRLIYFSYDVKMKEKGDIPEGYSVSREKKERFSLILESASTNQTSMYLCASSSGTGLQPQHFGDGTRLSIL.

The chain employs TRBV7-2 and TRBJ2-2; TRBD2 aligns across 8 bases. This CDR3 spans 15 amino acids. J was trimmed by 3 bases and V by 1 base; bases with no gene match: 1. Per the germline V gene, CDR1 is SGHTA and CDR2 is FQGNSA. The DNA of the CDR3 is TGTGCCAGCAGCTTAGGAGCGGGAGACACCGGGGAGCTGTTTTTT. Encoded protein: CASSLGAGDTGELFF.

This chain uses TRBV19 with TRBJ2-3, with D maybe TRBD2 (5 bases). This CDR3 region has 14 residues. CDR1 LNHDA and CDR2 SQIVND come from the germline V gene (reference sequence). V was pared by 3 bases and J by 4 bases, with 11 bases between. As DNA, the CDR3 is TGTGCCAGTAGTATTGGACTGGCTTCAGATACGCAGTATTTT. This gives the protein CASSIGLASDTQYF.